Each of the 20 T cell receptor beta chains below was sequenced from the same sample in a study of cytomegalovirus exposure and HLA in healthy donors. The study ran its PCR with 60 Vbeta and 13 Jbeta primers. The repertoire was sequenced with immunoSEQ multiplex PCR; TCRdb's copy has only in-frame clones and lacks some. The profile shows 150,000 to 200,000 clones, around 87% of them singletons. Sequenced sample: PBMCs. Receptors originate from a woman aged 18 to 35 in good health and CMV-seronegative.

The V gene is TRBV15, the J gene TRBJ2-7; 11 bases line up with TRBD2. Germline loops: CDR1 LNHNV, CDR2 YYDKDF (reference sequence). With 3 bases clipped from V and 4 bases from J, the junction kept 5 bases outside the gene matches. This CDR3 is 15 amino acids long. The CDR3 spells CATSRSTSGVYEQYF. The CDR3 coding sequence is TGTGCCACCAGCAGGTCGACTAGCGGGGTTTACGAGCAGTACTTC.

The chain has TRBV5-1 and TRBJ1-1; D is undetermined. V lost 5 bases and J lost 1, with 9 bases in between. The CDR3 has 13 residues. The germline V gene encodes CDR1 SGHRS and CDR2 YFSETQ. The CDR3 here is CASSNGENTEAFF. CDR3 coding DNA: TGCGCCAGCAGTAACGGGGAGAACACTGAAGCTTTCTTT.

This clone was observed a single time. This chain connects TRBV28 to TRBJ2-5; maybe TRBD2 (7 bases). This CDR3 is built from 12 residues. V gave up 2 bases and J gave up 11 bases, with 12 bases separating them. Germline V gene lookup returns CDR1 MDHEN and CDR2 SYDVKM. This CDR3 is CASSLRGGEQYF. Here the CDR3 DNA reads TGTGCCAGCAGTTTAAGGGGGGGAGAGCAGTACTTC.

The chain uses TRBV5-4 and TRBJ1-6, with D unresolved. The CDR3 consists of 15 residues. Deletions cut 0 bases from V and 0 bases from J, with 4 bases between. Germline-derived CDR1 and CDR2 are SGHNT and YYREEE (reference sequence). The CDR3 reads CASSLESSYNSPLHF. DNA for the CDR3: TGTGCCAGCAGCTTGGAGAGCTCCTATAATTCACCCCTCCACTTT.

This clone is a singleton in its sample. V and J are TRBV28 and TRBJ2-7; TRBD1 is a possible D gene (5 bases). This CDR3 spans 14 amino acids. Germline CDR1 is MDHEN and CDR2 is SYDVKM. Trimming removed 3 bases at V and 2 bases at J, with 11 bases between. This chain's CDR3 is CASSLVAGTYEQYF. CDR3 DNA: TGTGCCAGCAGTTTGGTCGCAGGGACCTACGAGCAGTACTTC.

This chain joins TRBV5-4 and TRBJ2-1; TRBD2 agrees at 8 bases. The CDR3 extends over 15 amino acids. V trimming: 4 bases; J trimming: 1 base; junction bases outside the gene matches: 4. Germline values: CDR1 SGHNT, CDR2 YYREEE (reference sequence). CDR3 in amino acids: CASSDGTRSYNEQFF. In nucleotides, the CDR3 is TGTGCCAGCAGCGACGGGACTAGATCCTACAATGAGCAGTTCTTC.

The rearrangement links TRBV28 to TRBJ1-5; D possibly corresponds to TRBD1 (5 bases). V lost 2 bases and J 0 bases, leaving 20 bases between the germline ends. This CDR3 is built from 19 residues. Looked up from germline, CDR1 is MDHEN and CDR2 is SYDVKM. CDR3 in DNA: TGTGCCAGCAGTTTACCTGTCCAGGGAGGGGTTTATAGCAATCAGCCCCAGCATTTT. This encodes CASSLPVQGGVYSNQPQHF.

V is TRBV6-1 and J is TRBJ2-7, with 11 bases identical to TRBD2. The CDR3 consists of 14 residues. Unmatched junction bases numbered 4, after V lost 6 bases and J lost 3 bases. The germline V gene encodes CDR1 MNHNS and CDR2 SASEGT. CDR3 DNA sequence: TGTGCCAGCAGCCCTAGCGGGGGGTACTACGAGCAGTACTTC. It encodes CASSPSGGYYEQYF.

V gene TRBV10-3 combines with J gene TRBJ1-2; D ambiguous. CDR3 length: 14 amino acids. The ends were cut back, 0 bases at V and 5 bases at J, with 10 bases in the middle. Germline-derived CDR1 and CDR2 are ENHRY and SYGVKD. The chain's CDR3 is CAISESRSGYGYTF. The CDR3 DNA reads as TGTGCCATCAGTGAGTCTCGGTCGGGGTATGGCTACACCTTC.

J is TRBJ2-3 and V is TRBV27; D not certain. Germline assignment: CDR1 MNHEY and CDR2 SMNVEV (reference sequence). Deletions cut 3 bases from V and 1 base from J, with 5 bases between. CDR3 length: 13 amino acids. For the CDR3, the DNA is TGTGCCAGCAGTTTCCAGGGCACAGATACGCAGTATTTT. It codes for CASSFQGTDTQYF.

The chain combines TRBV5-1 with TRBJ1-1; D may be TRBD1 (6 bases). This CDR3 is built from 14 residues. With 0 bases removed from V and 5 bases from J, the gap between germline ends came to 11 bases. Germline CDR1 reads SGHRS; CDR2 reads YFSETQ. The CDR3 coding sequence is TGCGCCAGCAGCTTGGAGTCACAGGGTACTGAAGCTTTCTTT. Translating it yields CASSLESQGTEAFF. The full variable domain, in which reference TRBV5-1 and TRBJ1-1 provide the parts outside the CDR3, is KAGVTQTPRYLIKTRGQQVTLSCSPISGHRSVSWYQQTPGQGLQFLFEYFSETQRNKGNFPGRFSGRQFSNSRSEMNVSTLELGDSALYLCASSLESQGTEAFFGQGTRLTVV.

The chain is built from TRBV7-2 and TRBJ2-7, with TRBD1 as a possible D gene (6 bases). Per the germline V gene, CDR1 is SGHTA and CDR2 is FQGNSA. The V end lost 2 bases, the J end lost 3 bases, and 8 bases lay between the germline ends. The CDR3 extends over 13 amino acids. The CDR3 coding sequence is TGTGCCAGCAGCTTACAGGGGTTCTACGAGCAGTACTTC. As protein: CASSLQGFYEQYF.

The chain employs TRBV29-1 and TRBJ2-2; D might be TRBD2 (5 bases). Trimming took off 3 bases at V and 1 base at J, with 6 bases between the two ends. CDR3 size: 13 residues. CDR1 SQVTM and CDR2 ANQGSEA come from the germline V gene. The CDR3 DNA follows: TGCAGCGTTGACGGACTGAACACCGGGGAGCTGTTTTTT. The encoded protein is CSVDGLNTGELFF.

The rearrangement uses TRBV10-3 and TRBJ2-3; 11 bases are shared with TRBD2. This CDR3 has 18 residues. The V gene's germline CDR1 is ENHRY and CDR2 SYGVKD. Unmatched junction bases numbered 8, after V lost 2 bases and J lost 1 base. The CDR3 is CAISETTSGAGRTDTQYF. The CDR3 DNA sequence: TGTGCCATCAGTGAGACGACTAGCGGGGCCGGACGCACAGATACGCAGTATTTT.

V and J are TRBV27 and TRBJ2-7, with a weak D call TRBD1 (5 bases). V lost 2 bases and J lost 3, with 8 bases in between. This CDR3 has 13 residues. Germline lookup yields CDR1 MNHEY and CDR2 SMNVEV (reference sequence). This CDR3 reads CASSLRQRYEQYF. The CDR3 DNA reads as TGTGCCAGCAGTTTACGACAGCGCTACGAGCAGTACTTC.

This clone is medium-sized. V is TRBV5-1 and J is TRBJ1-6; 9 bases fit TRBD1. The CDR3 has 16 residues. V trimming: 5 bases; J trimming: 4 bases; junction bases outside the gene matches: 7. Germline CDR1 and CDR2: SGHRS and YFSETQ. The DNA of the CDR3 is TGCGCCAGCAGTTGGACAGGGGTGAATTATAATTCACCCCTCCACTTT. Amino acid sequence: CASSWTGVNYNSPLHF.

The chain carries TRBV7-2 and TRBJ2-2, with 8 positions matching TRBD1. The junction had 6 bases not matched to a gene; V was cut back by 5 bases and J by 1 base. Germline CDR1 reads SGHTA; CDR2 reads FQGNSA. The length of the CDR3 is 16 residues. The CDR3, as DNA: TGTGCCAGCAGCCCCTCGGGACAGGTGAACACCGGGGAGCTGTTTTTT. It specifies CASSPSGQVNTGELFF.

This chain joins TRBV6-8 and TRBJ2-7; 10 bases match TRBD1. There are 15 residues in the CDR3. Germline V gene data show CDR1 as MNHGY and CDR2 as SAAAGT. Germline trimming cut 7 bases from V and 7 bases from J; bases unmatched to any gene: 13. CDR3 amino acids: CASMIRDRGFREQYF. CDR3 bases: TGTGCCAGCATGATCCGGGACAGGGGATTTCGAGAGCAGTACTTC.

This chain uses TRBV27 with TRBJ2-2; D is unclear. Between the trimmed V and J ends, which lost 2 bases and 4 bases, there was a span of 8 bases. CDR1 and CDR2 from the germline V gene are MNHEY and SMNVEV (reference sequence). The CDR3 runs to 14 residues. The CDR3 sequence is CASSLGPITGELFF. The CDR3 region has the DNA TGTGCCAGCAGTTTAGGGCCTATCACCGGGGAGCTGTTTTTT.

The CDR3 DNA follows: TGCGCCAGCAGCTTAGCCGGGACTAGCGGGGGGGCCACAGATACGCAGTATTTT. Translating it yields CASSLAGTSGGATDTQYF. The chain links TRBV5-1 to TRBJ2-3; 16 bases are shared with TRBD2. The trim removed 2 bases at V and 2 bases at J, leaving 5 bases unmatched. In germline, CDR1 is SGHRS, CDR2 YFSETQ. The CDR3 consists of 18 residues.